Listed below are T cell receptor beta chains from one sample, sequenced in a study of T cell responses to AZD1222 COVID-19 vaccine. Sequenced by immunoSEQ multiplex PCR; TCRdb stores in-frame clones only, minus some. Counted here are tens of thousands of clones, 85% occurring once; the ten biggest clones make up just over 20%. The sample in question was peripheral blood, obtained on day 0 of AZD1222 vaccination. The receptors derive from an adult in good health. CDR3s include the opening cysteine and the closing phenylalanine or tryptophan. Each record gives: J gene, D gene, V gene, clone size, CDR3 DNA, CDR3 protein. The D gene is left open where the match is weak. Clone size, where shown, is once, few, many, or a class for clones that have expanded.

j_call: TRBJ2-7; d_call: NA; v_call: TRBV9; clone_size: NA; cdr3_nt: TGTGCCAGCAGCGTAGGGGACTCGTTCTCCTACGAGCAGTACTTC; cdr3_aa: CASSVGDSFSYEQYF
j_call: TRBJ1-4; d_call: NA; v_call: TRBV27; clone_size: NA; cdr3_nt: TGTGCCAGCAGTTTATTCCCAGGGGCAAAAGAAAAACTGTTTTTT; cdr3_aa: CASSLFPGAKEKLFF
j_call: TRBJ2-5; d_call: TRBD2; v_call: TRBV5-1; clone_size: NA; cdr3_nt: TGCGCCAGCAGCCGAGCGGGACTAGCACAAGAGACCCAGTACTTC; cdr3_aa: CASSRAGLAQETQYF
j_call: TRBJ1-6; d_call: NA; v_call: TRBV7-9; clone_size: NA; cdr3_nt: TGTGCCAGCAGCGCCAGATCGGGGGATTATTCACCCCTCCACTTT; cdr3_aa: CASSARSGDYSPLHF
j_call: TRBJ1-1; d_call: NA; v_call: TRBV28; clone_size: NA; cdr3_nt: TGTGCCAGCAGTCCTGGACAGAACACTGAAGCTTTCTTT; cdr3_aa: CASSPGQNTEAFF
j_call: TRBJ2-7; d_call: NA; v_call: TRBV6-2/TRBV6-3; clone_size: NA; cdr3_nt: TGTGCCAGCAGTTACTTCCAGGGCGAGCAGTACTTC; cdr3_aa: CASSYFQGEQYF
j_call: TRBJ2-1; d_call: NA; v_call: TRBV10-3; clone_size: NA; cdr3_nt: TGTGCCATCAGTGAGCCTGGAGAACCCAATGAGCAGTTCTTC; cdr3_aa: CAISEPGEPNEQFF
j_call: TRBJ1-2; d_call: TRBD1; v_call: TRBV30; clone_size: few; cdr3_nt: TGTGCCTGGAGTAGGGGGCAGGGAGGGTATGGCTACACCTTC; cdr3_aa: CAWSRGQGGYGYTF
j_call: TRBJ2-1; d_call: NA; v_call: TRBV5-1; clone_size: once; cdr3_nt: TGCGCCAGCAGCTCCCAGGTGGAACAAGAGCAGTTCTTC; cdr3_aa: CASSSQVEQEQFF
j_call: TRBJ2-1; d_call: NA; v_call: TRBV25-1; clone_size: NA; cdr3_nt: TGTGCCAGCAGTGATGAAAGAAATGAGCAGTTCTTC; cdr3_aa: CASSDERNEQFF
j_call: TRBJ1-2; d_call: TRBD1; v_call: TRBV2; clone_size: NA; cdr3_nt: TGTGCCAGCACTAGGAGACAGGGACTCTATGGCTACACCTTC; cdr3_aa: CASTRRQGLYGYTF
j_call: TRBJ1-1; d_call: NA; v_call: TRBV12-5; clone_size: NA; cdr3_nt: TGTGCTAGTGGTAAAAACGGAGCTTTCTTT; cdr3_aa: CASGKNGAFF
j_call: TRBJ1-5; d_call: NA; v_call: TRBV3-1/TRBV3-2; clone_size: NA; cdr3_nt: TGTGCCAGCAGCCAAGGGACGGGACATCAGCCCCAGCATTTT; cdr3_aa: CASSQGTGHQPQHF
j_call: TRBJ1-2; d_call: TRBD1; v_call: TRBV6-5; clone_size: NA; cdr3_nt: TGTGCCACCCGGGGGGGACAGGCTAACTATGGCTACACCTTC; cdr3_aa: CATRGGQANYGYTF
j_call: TRBJ1-2; d_call: TRBD1; v_call: TRBV19; clone_size: NA; cdr3_nt: TGTGCCAGTAGTACATACGACAGGGTACGCGGCTACACCTTC; cdr3_aa: CASSTYDRVRGYTF
j_call: TRBJ1-5; d_call: NA; v_call: TRBV21-1; clone_size: NA; cdr3_nt: TGTGCCAGCAGCAATATAAGGGCAGTAGCTTGGGGGCCCCAGCATTTT; cdr3_aa: CASSNIRAVAWGPQHF
j_call: TRBJ2-1; d_call: TRBD2; v_call: TRBV6-5; clone_size: NA; cdr3_nt: TGTGCCAGCAGAGGACTAGCAGCATCCTACAATGAGCAGTTCTTC; cdr3_aa: CASRGLAASYNEQFF
j_call: TRBJ1-1; d_call: TRBD1; v_call: TRBV7-9; clone_size: NA; cdr3_nt: TGTGCCAGCAGCCCCCGGGACAGGGTGAACACTGAAGCTTTCTTT; cdr3_aa: CASSPRDRVNTEAFF
j_call: TRBJ2-3; d_call: TRBD2; v_call: TRBV5-4; clone_size: NA; cdr3_nt: TGTGCCAGCAGCTTAAGCGGGGGGAGCACAGATACGCAGTATTTT; cdr3_aa: CASSLSGGSTDTQYF
j_call: TRBJ1-2; d_call: NA; v_call: TRBV6-5; clone_size: NA; cdr3_nt: TGTGCCAGCACCCCAGATAACTATGGCTACACCTTC; cdr3_aa: CASTPDNYGYTF
j_call: TRBJ1-5; d_call: NA; v_call: TRBV20-1; clone_size: NA; cdr3_nt: TGCAGTGCTAGTAAGTCTCCAAATAATCAGCCCCAGCATTTT; cdr3_aa: CSASKSPNNQPQHF
j_call: TRBJ1-5; d_call: NA; v_call: TRBV18; clone_size: once; cdr3_nt: TGTGCCAGCTCACCACCCAGGGGAGGGAATCAGCCCCAGCATTTT; cdr3_aa: CASSPPRGGNQPQHF
j_call: TRBJ1-2; d_call: NA; v_call: TRBV29-1; clone_size: NA; cdr3_nt: TGCAGCGTTCCAGGGGCGGCTGGCTACACCTTC; cdr3_aa: CSVPGAAGYTF
j_call: TRBJ2-1; d_call: NA; v_call: TRBV7-2; clone_size: NA; cdr3_nt: TGTGCCAGCAGCTTAGCCTCTTACAATGAGCAGTTCTTC; cdr3_aa: CASSLASYNEQFF
j_call: TRBJ2-1; d_call: NA; v_call: TRBV5-6; clone_size: NA; cdr3_nt: TGTGCCAGCAGCTTCTTAAACTCCTACAATGAGCAGTTCTTC; cdr3_aa: CASSFLNSYNEQFF
j_call: TRBJ2-7; d_call: NA; v_call: TRBV19; clone_size: NA; cdr3_nt: TGTGCCAGTAACGGAGGCAGCGCATCCTACGAGCAGTACTTC; cdr3_aa: CASNGGSASYEQYF
j_call: TRBJ2-4; d_call: NA; v_call: TRBV11-2; clone_size: NA; cdr3_nt: TGTGCCAGCAGCACTGTTAACATTCAGTACTTC; cdr3_aa: CASSTVNIQYF
j_call: TRBJ2-2; d_call: NA; v_call: TRBV5-1; clone_size: NA; cdr3_nt: TGCGCCAGCAGCTTTTCCGGGTATGTCGGTGGGGAGCTGTTTTTT; cdr3_aa: CASSFSGYVGGELFF
j_call: TRBJ1-4; d_call: TRBD1; v_call: TRBV2; clone_size: NA; cdr3_nt: TGTGCCAGCCAGGGGGAGGTTTCTAATGAAAAACTGTTTTTT; cdr3_aa: CASQGEVSNEKLFF
j_call: TRBJ1-1; d_call: NA; v_call: TRBV28; clone_size: NA; cdr3_nt: TGTGCCAGCAGTTTATGGGACATGGTGGTGAACACTGAAGCTTTCTTT; cdr3_aa: CASSLWDMVVNTEAFF
j_call: TRBJ1-1; d_call: NA; v_call: TRBV18; clone_size: few; cdr3_nt: TGTGCCAGCTCCTCCCTAGTGAACACTGAAGCTTTCTTT; cdr3_aa: CASSSLVNTEAFF
j_call: TRBJ2-1; d_call: TRBD2; v_call: TRBV5-4; clone_size: NA; cdr3_nt: TGTGCCAGCGGGGCCGGGACTAGCGATAACAATGAGCAGTTCTTC; cdr3_aa: CASGAGTSDNNEQFF
j_call: TRBJ2-3; d_call: TRBD2; v_call: TRBV3-1/TRBV3-2; clone_size: NA; cdr3_nt: TGTGCCAGCAGCCAAGGGGGGACTAGCTGGGGTAGGGATACGCAGTATTTT; cdr3_aa: CASSQGGTSWGRDTQYF
j_call: TRBJ2-7; d_call: NA; v_call: TRBV19; clone_size: NA; cdr3_nt: TGTGCCAGTAGTCCACCGAGGGGGACGGGATCTTACGAGCAGTACTTC; cdr3_aa: CASSPPRGTGSYEQYF
j_call: TRBJ1-2; d_call: TRBD1; v_call: TRBV5-1; clone_size: once; cdr3_nt: TGCGCCAGCAGCTTTACAGGGGTCGGCTACACCTTC; cdr3_aa: CASSFTGVGYTF
j_call: TRBJ2-2; d_call: NA; v_call: TRBV24-1; clone_size: NA; cdr3_nt: TGTGCCACCAGGGGAGTTTCTGAAACCGGGGAGCTGTTTTTT; cdr3_aa: CATRGVSETGELFF
j_call: TRBJ2-3; d_call: NA; v_call: TRBV12-3/TRBV12-4; clone_size: NA; cdr3_nt: TGTGCCAGCAGTCAAACAGATACGCAGTATTTT; cdr3_aa: CASSQTDTQYF
j_call: TRBJ1-1; d_call: NA; v_call: TRBV20-1; clone_size: NA; cdr3_nt: TGCAGTGCTAGTCAGGGAAACACTGAAGCTTTCTTT; cdr3_aa: CSASQGNTEAFF
j_call: TRBJ2-7; d_call: NA; v_call: TRBV7-9; clone_size: NA; cdr3_nt: TGTGCCAGCAGTTCGCACAGGGAAACAAGTCGCGAGCAGTACTTC; cdr3_aa: CASSSHRETSREQYF
j_call: TRBJ1-1; d_call: TRBD1; v_call: TRBV19; clone_size: NA; cdr3_nt: TGTGCCAGTAGTAACGCGGACAGGGGCGGGTCATGGGACACTGAAGCTTTCTTT; cdr3_aa: CASSNADRGGSWDTEAFF
j_call: TRBJ1-2; d_call: NA; v_call: TRBV6-5; clone_size: NA; cdr3_nt: TGTGCCAGCAGTTACTTCTCCGACAGTTATGGCTACACCTTC; cdr3_aa: CASSYFSDSYGYTF
j_call: TRBJ2-7; d_call: TRBD1; v_call: TRBV11-2; clone_size: few; cdr3_nt: TGTGCCAGCAGCTTGGACAGGGGTTGGTACGAGCAGTACTTC; cdr3_aa: CASSLDRGWYEQYF
j_call: TRBJ2-2; d_call: NA; v_call: TRBV2; clone_size: NA; cdr3_nt: TGTGCCAGCAGTGGGAACGGGGGGAACACCGGGGAGCTGTTTTTT; cdr3_aa: CASSGNGGNTGELFF
j_call: TRBJ2-7; d_call: TRBD2; v_call: TRBV6-6; clone_size: NA; cdr3_nt: TGTGCCAGCAGGAATAGCGGGTTAACCTACGAGCAGTACTTC; cdr3_aa: CASRNSGLTYEQYF
j_call: TRBJ1-5; d_call: NA; v_call: TRBV10-3; clone_size: NA; cdr3_nt: TGTGCCATCAGTGAGCAGGGTCGGGCCAATCAGCCCCAGCATTTT; cdr3_aa: CAISEQGRANQPQHF
j_call: TRBJ2-1; d_call: TRBD1; v_call: TRBV5-1; clone_size: NA; cdr3_nt: TGCGCCAGCAGCTCTCCGGACAGGGAACCCTACAATGAGCAGTTCTTC; cdr3_aa: CASSSPDREPYNEQFF
j_call: TRBJ2-2; d_call: TRBD1; v_call: TRBV19; clone_size: NA; cdr3_nt: TGTGCCAGTACCCGTTCCCCGGACAGGACAAACACCGGGGAGCTGTTTTTT; cdr3_aa: CASTRSPDRTNTGELFF
j_call: TRBJ2-7; d_call: NA; v_call: TRBV5-4; clone_size: NA; cdr3_nt: TGTGCCAGCAGCCAGCAACGGGGTCGACTGGGCGAGCAGTACTTC; cdr3_aa: CASSQQRGRLGEQYF